A single sample gave rise to the 9 T cell receptor beta chains below, sequenced in a study of blood T cell repertoires in COVID-19. Sequencing used immunoSEQ multiplex PCR; TCRdb keeps in-frame clones, though not all of them. The table lists approximately 170,000 clones, about four fifths of them singletons, with approximately 7.7% in the top ten. Sample: peripheral blood. These receptors were taken from a man in his forties or fifties who had recovered from COVID-19.

The table lists this clone with a few counts. The V and J genes are TRBV6-2 or TRBV6-3 and TRBJ1-6; 7 bases align to TRBD1. The CDR3 runs 14 residues. The junction had 7 bases not matched to a gene; V was cut back by 5 bases and J by 9 bases. Germline V lookup: CDR1 MNHEY, CDR2 SVGEGT. CDR3: CASSRQGRGSPLHF. DNA for the CDR3: TGTGCCAGCAGTCGACAGGGTCGGGGTTCACCCCTCCACTTT.

This clone was picked up one time. This chain uses TRBV29-1 with TRBJ1-1; no clear D. The CDR3 has 13 amino acids. V was shortened by 4 bases and J by 4 bases, with 13 bases between the two germline ends. The germline V gene encodes CDR1 SQVTM and CDR2 ANQGSEA. CDR3 protein: CSVVLEGGTEAFF. Here the CDR3 DNA reads TGCAGCGTTGTCCTGGAGGGTGGCACTGAAGCTTTCTTT.

The rearrangement uses TRBV5-6 and TRBJ1-5, with D perhaps matching TRBD1 (5 bases). The CDR3 runs to 15 residues. The ends were cut back, 0 bases at V and 9 bases at J, with 16 bases in the middle. Germline assignment: CDR1 SGHDT and CDR2 YYEEEE. CDR3 loop: CASSLAGGTHAPQHF. The CDR3 coding sequence is TGTGCCAGCAGCTTGGCGGGGGGTACCCACGCGCCCCAGCATTTT.

This rearrangement joins TRBV5-1 to TRBJ1-4; 10 nucleotides line up with TRBD1. V gave up 5 bases and J gave up 7 bases; unmatched junction bases: 2. The CDR3 sequence is 13 residues long. Germline lookup yields CDR1 SGHRS and CDR2 YFSETQ. In nucleotides, the CDR3 is TGCGCCAGCAGGGGGACAGGGGTTGAAAAACTGTTTTTT. Translation gives CASRGTGVEKLFF.

The J gene is TRBJ2-1, the V gene TRBV9; 7 bases line up with TRBD2. CDR1 is SGDLS and CDR2 is YYNGEE in the germline V gene. The CDR3 covers 15 residues. J gave up 2 bases and V 6 bases, and 8 bases lay outside the gene matches. CDR3 protein: CASTPAGSAYNEQFF. The CDR3 DNA follows: TGTGCCAGCACGCCAGCGGGATCCGCCTACAATGAGCAGTTCTTC.

This chain uses TRBV14 with TRBJ1-1; tentative D call: TRBD1 (6 bases). Trimming took off 3 bases at V and 1 base at J, with 6 bases between the two ends. This CDR3 spans 13 amino acids. The germline V gene has CDR1 SGHDN and CDR2 FVKESK. DNA for the CDR3: TGTGCCAGCAGCCAGGACAGGAACACTGAAGCTTTCTTT. Its protein product is CASSQDRNTEAFF.

CDR3 in amino acids: CASSTRRLAGVDTQYF. The DNA of the CDR3 is TGTGCCAGTAGTACCCGCCGACTAGCGGGGGTGGATACGCAGTATTTT. J is TRBJ2-3 and V is TRBV19; 12 nucleotides agree with TRBD2. Germline CDR1 is LNHDA and CDR2 is SQIVND (reference sequence). J lost 6 bases, V lost 4 bases, and 8 bases had no gene match. The CDR3 consists of 16 residues. Drawing the rest from reference TRBV19 and TRBJ2-3, the complete variable domain is DGGITQSPKYLFRKEGQNVTLSCEQNLNHDAMYWYRQDPGQGLRLIYYSQIVNDFQKGDIAEGYSVSREKKESFPLTVTSAQKNPTAFYLCASSTRRLAGVDTQYFGPGTRLTVL.

This chain joins TRBV5-5 and TRBJ1-2; D is undetermined. The CDR3 loop spans 15 amino acids. Germline assignment: CDR1 SGHKS and CDR2 YYEKEE (reference sequence). V gave up 0 bases and J gave up 8 bases, with 17 bases separating them. The CDR3 sequence: CASSLGSAVGWGYTF. In DNA form, the CDR3 reads TGTGCCAGCAGCTTGGGTTCTGCGGTAGGCTGGGGCTACACCTTC. The variable domain in full, with the rest retrieved from reference TRBV5-5 and TRBJ1-2, is DAGVTQSPTHLIKTRGQQVTLRCSPISGHKSVSWYQQVLGQGPQFIFQYYEKEERGRGNFPDRFSARQFPNYSSELNVNALLLGDSALYLCASSLGSAVGWGYTFGSGTRLTVV.

The J gene is TRBJ1-1, the V gene TRBV9; D might be TRBD1 (5 bases). V was pared by 0 bases and J by 3 bases, with 12 bases between. This CDR3 is built from 15 residues. Germline-derived CDR1 and CDR2 are SGDLS and YYNGEE. As DNA, the CDR3 is TGTGCCAGCAGCGTAGCGGCAGGAGGGGACACTGAAGCTTTCTTT. It translates to CASSVAAGGDTEAFF. Full variable domain (remainder filled in from reference TRBV9 and TRBJ1-1): DSGVTQTPKHLITATGQRVTLRCSPRSGDLSVYWYQQSLDQGLQFLIQYYNGEERAKGNILERFSAQQFPDLHSELNLSSLELGDSALYFCASSVAAGGDTEAFFGQGTRLTVV.